The table lists the clone carrying this T cell receptor beta chain with a count of one. Original analysis: Amplified reference gene primers provided the basis for estimating nucleated cell counts. Libraries were prepared by immunoSEQ multiplex PCR; TCRdb keeps only in-frame clonotypes and omits some of them. The V and J calls and clone size are taken from that table; D and trimming were inferred from the DNA. The profile shows a few hundred thousand clones, more than 85% of them singletons. Participants spanned ages about 18 to 90 years and resided in 24 US areas. These data originate in a study of blood T cell repertoires in COVID-19. Study-level background: Samples of COVID-19 (acute and convalescent) were obtained from the United States, Italy and Spain. PBMCs, B-cell-depleted T cells, or T cells were the source of the cDNA or gDNA that made up the material.

V shed 2 bases and J 2 bases; nucleotides not matched to a gene: 3. Germline V gives CDR1 MNHEY, CDR2 SVGAGI. The CDR3 loop spans 16 amino acids. The specimen sequenced was PBMCs or T cells enriched from blood (not recorded which). The sequence came from a woman in her thirties who had recovered from COVID-19. The chain uses TRBV6-5 and TRBJ2-3, with 11 bases lining up with TRBD1. The CDR3 DNA reads TGTGCCAGCAGTTACGGACAGGGGGCTCACACAGATACGCAGTATTTT. Translating it yields CASSYGQGAHTDTQYF.